This entry is about one T cell receptor beta chain. Antigen unknown. This sample stems from a study of Tregs in tolerant kidney transplant recipients. Overall study findings and caveats: Biological reproducibility was not directly addressed in this study.

Germline CDR1 reads SGHTA; CDR2 reads FQGNSA. The CDR3 has 15 residues. The V end was cut by 1 base, the J end by 11 bases, with 18 bases between. Some clones are missing from TCRdb's copy, which holds only in-frame ones; the method was immunoSEQ multiplex PCR. The repertoire has about 68,000 clones, less than 90% of them found once; the top ten carry around 4%. The receptor comes from a human donor in good health. This rearrangement joins TRBV7-2 to TRBJ2-4; either TRBD1 or TRBD2 may supply D (5 bases each). The source material was CD4+ T cells from blood. CDR3 sequence (DNA): TGTGCCAGCAGCTTAGTTGGGGAGATTAGGGGTTTTCAGTACTTC. Translation: CASSLVGEIRGFQYF.